One sample yielded the 20 T cell receptor beta chains listed below, sequenced in a study of blood T cells in healthy people across ages. The authors ran a second PCR of 7 to 11 cycles using a sample-barcoded 5' primer and a J-beta primer mix. TCRdb passed the 5' RACE reads through MiXCR, listing each CDR3 protein once. The sample has 550,000 to 650,000 distinct CDR3 sequences, roughly 30% seen once; the top ten hold around a sixth. Material: blood. The receptors were sampled from a woman at least 80 years old in good health.

The chain uses TRBV20-1 and TRBJ1-6, with a possible D match to TRBD1 (5 bases). The CDR3 loop spans 15 amino acids. Trimming took off 3 bases at V and 0 bases at J, with 9 bases between the two ends. Germline CDR1 is DFQATT and CDR2 is SNEGSKA (reference sequence). CDR3 nucleotides: TGCAGTGCTAGGGGGGTGACCTCCTATAATTCACCCCTCCACTTT. It specifies CSARGVTSYNSPLHF.

This clonotype was seen many times. The chain is built from TRBV7-8 and TRBJ1-4; TRBD1 aligns across 9 bases. The V gene's germline CDR1 is SGHVS and CDR2 FQNEAQ. The length of the CDR3 is 13 residues. After removal of 3 bases from V and 14 bases from J, the junction contained 7 bases not matched to a gene. Here the CDR3 DNA reads TGTGCCAGCAGCTTGGCCGGGACAGGGAACCTGTTTTTT. Translating gives CASSLAGTGNLFF.

The chain joins TRBV6-1 to TRBJ2-5; D unclear. CDR1 and CDR2 from the germline V gene are MNHNS and SASEGT. The CDR3 is made up of 15 amino acids. Trimming took off 4 bases at V and 5 bases at J, with 17 bases between the two ends. Written as DNA, the CDR3 is TGTGCCAGCAGTGCCCAACAGAACGCGCCTGAGACCCAGTACTTC. Translating it yields CASSAQQNAPETQYF.

This clonotype occurred many times. This rearrangement joins TRBV15 to TRBJ1-4, with 7 bases fitting TRBD1. Germline lookup yields CDR1 LNHNV and CDR2 YYDKDF (reference sequence). The CDR3 runs to 15 residues. V shed 5 bases and J 8 bases; nucleotides not matched to a gene: 11. CDR3 DNA: TGTGCCACCAGCCTATCACAGGACAGGCGGGAAAAACTGTTTTTT. Amino acids: CATSLSQDRREKLFF.

Many counts were recorded for this clonotype. The V call is TRBV20-1, the J call TRBJ2-7; D is ambiguous. Germline lookup yields CDR1 DFQATT and CDR2 SNEGSKA (reference sequence). V was pared by 6 bases and J by 6 bases, with 15 bases between. CDR3 length: 12 amino acids. The chain's CDR3 is CSAAEEVGEQYF. CDR3 DNA sequence: TGCAGTGCCGCTGAGGAAGTAGGCGAGCAGTACTTC.

This clonotype was seen repeatedly, ten times or more. The J gene is TRBJ2-7, the V gene TRBV20-1; D ambiguous. Per the germline V gene, CDR1 is DFQATT and CDR2 is SNEGSKA (reference sequence). V shed 0 bases and J shed 3 bases, with 6 bases lying between them. This CDR3 is 12 amino acids long. Written as DNA, the CDR3 is TGCAGTGCTAGAGATCACGGCTACGAGCAGTACTTC. Amino acid sequence: CSARDHGYEQYF.

Many counts were recorded for this clonotype. The V gene is TRBV4-3, the J gene TRBJ2-5; TRBD1 aligns across 9 bases. Germline assignment: CDR1 LGHNA and CDR2 YSLEER. The CDR3 contains 17 residues. The ends lost 4 bases at V and 3 bases at J; junction bases unmatched: 12. The CDR3 nucleotides read TGCGCCAGCAGCCGAGACCGGGACAGGGAGGGGGAAGAGACCCAGTACTTC. It translates to CASSRDRDREGEETQYF.

This clonotype was counted a few times. The J gene is TRBJ1-1, the V gene TRBV29-1, with TRBD1 matching 7 bases. V lost 6 bases, J lost 5 bases, and 9 bases stayed unmatched. Germline V gene data show CDR1 as SQVTM and CDR2 as ANQGSEA. The CDR3 is 13 amino acids. The DNA for the CDR3 is TGCAGCGTGACTAACAGGGGAGGAACTGAAGCTTTCTTT. The encoded protein is CSVTNRGGTEAFF.

This clonotype was observed many times. The CDR3 coding sequence is TGTGCCAGCAGCCTTAGCGGGGGGCTCACAGATACGCAGTATTTT. Amino acids: CASSLSGGLTDTQYF. The rearrangement links TRBV7-3 to TRBJ2-3; 10 bases are a match to TRBD2. The V gene end was trimmed by 5 bases and the J gene end by 2 bases; junction bases not matched to a gene: 4. The length of the CDR3 is 15 residues. CDR1 is SGHTA and CDR2 is FQGTGA in the germline V gene.

V and J are TRBV12-3 or TRBV12-4 and TRBJ2-1; 7 positions match TRBD1. The CDR3 runs 15 residues. V dropped 6 bases and J dropped 2; count of bases not matched to a gene: 7. The CDR3 sequence: CASRKPGQTYNEQFF. The CDR3 DNA follows: TGTGCCAGCAGGAAGCCGGGACAGACCTACAATGAGCAGTTCTTC.

This clonotype occurred many times. The junction shows a germline mismatch at one end, possibly a read error. V is TRBV5-1 and J is TRBJ2-7; TRBD2 aligns across 8 bases. Germline V gene sequence: CDR1 SGHRS, CDR2 YFSETQ. The CDR3 runs to 14 residues. The CDR3 DNA follows: TGTGCCAGCAGCCTAGTAGCGGGGAGCTACGAGCAGTACTTC. It specifies CASSLVAGSYEQYF.

This clonotype was detected ten times or more. The chain joins TRBV15 to TRBJ2-3; D is perhaps TRBD2 (6 bases). There are 17 residues in the CDR3. Trimming removed 1 base from V and 1 base from J, with 15 bases in between. The germline CDR1 and CDR2 sequences are LNHNV and YYDKDF (reference sequence). DNA of the CDR3: TGTGCCACCAGCAGAGGGGACTCTCCCTCGGGCACAGATACGCAGTATTTT. Protein sequence: CATSRGDSPSGTDTQYF. Complete variable domain (other parts from reference TRBV15 and TRBJ2-3): DAMVIQNPRYQVTQFGKPVTLSCSQTLNHNVMYWYQQKSSQAPKLLFHYYDKDFNNEADTPDNFQSRRPNTSFCFLDIRSPGLGDTAMYLCATSRGDSPSGTDTQYFGPGTRLTVL.

This clonotype has only a few counts. This chain links TRBV21-1 with TRBJ2-1; the D call in the table, TRBD1, was not verified against the DNA. TRBV21-1 is marked as a pseudogene. The CDR3 extends over 17 amino acids. This CDR3 reads CASSLQGLHSLRNEQFF. The CDR3, as DNA: TGTGCCAGCAGCCTACAGGGTCTCCACTCGTTACGCAATGAGCAGTTCTTC.

The genes are TRBV20-1 and TRBJ1-1; D uncertain. The CDR3 contains 13 residues. The ends were cut back, 5 bases at V and 0 bases at J, with 10 bases in the middle. Germline CDR1 DFQATT, CDR2 SNEGSKA (reference sequence). The DNA for the CDR3 is TGCAGTGCTCCCAGACTCATGAACACTGAAGCTTTCTTT. This sequence encodes CSAPRLMNTEAFF.

V gene TRBV12-3 or TRBV12-4 combines with J gene TRBJ2-1; 8 bases are shared with TRBD1. CDR3 length equals 16 residues. Trimming removed 1 base from V and 10 bases from J; junction bases left unmatched: 12. CDR3 in DNA: TGTGCCAGCAGTTTAGAGGGGACAGGAGGAAGTAACGAGCAGTTCTTC. Translation: CASSLEGTGGSNEQFF.

This clonotype appeared a few times. This rearrangement joins TRBV20-1 to TRBJ1-5; no clear D. The CDR3 consists of 14 residues. Germline CDR1 is DFQATT and CDR2 is SNEGSKA (reference sequence). V shed 0 bases and J shed 2 bases, with 8 bases lying between them. CDR3 region: CSARDLAGNQPQHF. CDR3 DNA sequence: TGCAGTGCTAGAGATCTCGCGGGCAATCAGCCCCAGCATTTT.

This clonotype was seen more than once but under ten times. This sequence may be a read error, since a much larger clone differs from it by one base. The J gene is TRBJ2-5, the V gene TRBV9; D is ambiguous. The CDR3 is 15 amino acids. CDR1 and CDR2 (germline): SGDLS, YYNGEE. DNA of the CDR3: TGTGCCGGCAGCGTAACTACAGTACTCGGGGAGACCCAGTACTTC. This translates into CAGSVTTVLGETQYF.

This clonotype was found many times. This chain links TRBV11-2 with TRBJ2-1, with D perhaps assigned TRBD1 or TRBD2 (6 bases each). This CDR3 comprises 17 residues. CDR1 SGHAT and CDR2 FQNNGV come from the germline V gene. Trimming stripped 2 bases from V and 0 bases from J, with 14 bases between. CDR3 region: CASSLYVPGASYNEQFF. The DNA for the CDR3 is TGTGCCAGCAGCTTATACGTCCCGGGGGCCTCCTACAATGAGCAGTTCTTC.

Ten or more counts support this clonotype. The rearrangement links TRBV20-1 to TRBJ2-6; D remains unclear. Trimming took off 5 bases at V and 0 bases at J, with 11 bases between the two ends. In germline, CDR1 is DFQATT, CDR2 SNEGSKA (reference sequence). This CDR3 comprises 15 residues. The CDR3 sequence is CSAVSVNSGANVLTF. The CDR3 DNA sequence: TGCAGTGCTGTCTCGGTAAACTCTGGGGCCAACGTCCTGACTTTC.

This clonotype has a count of ten or more. The J gene is TRBJ2-3, the V gene TRBV20-1; D gene unclear. The ends were cut back, 4 bases at V and 2 bases at J, with 4 bases in the middle. CDR1 DFQATT and CDR2 SNEGSKA come from the germline V gene (reference sequence). This CDR3 has 11 amino acids. The CDR3 region has the DNA TGCAGTGCTACAGCCACAGATACGCAGTATTTT. It codes for CSATATDTQYF.